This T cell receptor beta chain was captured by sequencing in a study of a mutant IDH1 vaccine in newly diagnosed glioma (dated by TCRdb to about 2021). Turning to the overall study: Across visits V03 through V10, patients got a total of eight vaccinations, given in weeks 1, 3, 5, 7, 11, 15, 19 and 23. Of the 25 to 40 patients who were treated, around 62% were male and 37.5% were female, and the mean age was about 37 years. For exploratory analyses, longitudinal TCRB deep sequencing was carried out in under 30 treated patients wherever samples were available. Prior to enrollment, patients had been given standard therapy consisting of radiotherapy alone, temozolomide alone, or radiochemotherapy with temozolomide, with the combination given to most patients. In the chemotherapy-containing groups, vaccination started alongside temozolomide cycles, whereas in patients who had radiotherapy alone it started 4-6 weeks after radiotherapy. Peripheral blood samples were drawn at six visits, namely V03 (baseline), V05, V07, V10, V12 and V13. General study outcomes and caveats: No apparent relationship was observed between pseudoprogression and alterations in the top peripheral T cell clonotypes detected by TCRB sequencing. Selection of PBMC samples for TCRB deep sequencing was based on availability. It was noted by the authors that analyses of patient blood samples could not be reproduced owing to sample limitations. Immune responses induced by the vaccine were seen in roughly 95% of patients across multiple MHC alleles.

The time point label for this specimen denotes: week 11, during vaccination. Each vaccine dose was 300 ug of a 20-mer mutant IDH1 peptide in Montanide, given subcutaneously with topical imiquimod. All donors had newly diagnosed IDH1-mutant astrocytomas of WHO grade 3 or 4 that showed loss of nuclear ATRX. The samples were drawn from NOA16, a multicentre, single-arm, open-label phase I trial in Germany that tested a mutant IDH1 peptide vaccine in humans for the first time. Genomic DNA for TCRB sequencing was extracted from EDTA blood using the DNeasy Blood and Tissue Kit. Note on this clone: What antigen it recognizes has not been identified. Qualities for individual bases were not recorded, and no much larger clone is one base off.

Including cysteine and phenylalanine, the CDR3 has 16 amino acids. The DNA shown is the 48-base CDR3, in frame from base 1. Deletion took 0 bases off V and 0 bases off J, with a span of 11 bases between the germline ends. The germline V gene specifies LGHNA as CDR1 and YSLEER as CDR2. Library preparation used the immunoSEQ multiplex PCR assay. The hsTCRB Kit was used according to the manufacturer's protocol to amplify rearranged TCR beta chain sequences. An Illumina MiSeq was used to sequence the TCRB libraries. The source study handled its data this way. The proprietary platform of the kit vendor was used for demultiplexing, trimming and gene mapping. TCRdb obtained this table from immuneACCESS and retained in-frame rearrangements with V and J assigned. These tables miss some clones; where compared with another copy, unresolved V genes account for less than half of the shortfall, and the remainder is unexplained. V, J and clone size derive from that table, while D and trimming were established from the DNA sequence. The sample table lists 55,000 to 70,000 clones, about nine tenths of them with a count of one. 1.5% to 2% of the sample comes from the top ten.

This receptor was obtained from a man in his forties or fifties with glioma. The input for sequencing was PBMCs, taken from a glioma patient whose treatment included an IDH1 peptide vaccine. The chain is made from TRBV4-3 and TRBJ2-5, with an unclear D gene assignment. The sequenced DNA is TGCGCCAGCAGCCAAGAAACGCTGGCAGACCAAGAGACCCAGTACTTC. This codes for CASSQETLADQETQYF.